These 30 T cell receptor beta chains were sequenced from one sample in a study of regulatory T cells in long-lasting Graves disease. Noted time point: newly diagnosed GD, antithyroid drugs for less than 3 months. Construction of the TCR library relied on RNA isolated from PBMCs. To make TCR beta libraries, researchers used iRepertoire HTBI primers and Arm-PCR of CDR3 regions. TCRdb re-derived calls from the multiplex PCR reads in MiXCR, one entry per CDR3 protein. The profile shows hundreds of thousands of distinct CDR3 sequences, about 13% of them singletons. This sample also appeared in a second study, on T cells in Graves' hyperthyroidism and ophthalmopathy.

The material was peripheral blood mononuclear cells (PBMCs), obtained at new diagnosis, from a patient treated with antithyroid drugs. These TCRs come from a man younger than 40 with Graves disease.

This rearrangement joins TRBV19 to TRBJ2-1; 8 nucleotides agree with TRBD2. CDR1 LNHDA and CDR2 SQIVND come from the germline V gene (reference sequence). The J segment lost 8 bases and the V segment lost 7 bases, leaving 10 bases of the junction unmatched. The CDR3 runs 14 residues. The CDR3 protein is CASIGSGTRDEQFF. The CDR3 nucleotides read TGTGCCAGTATAGGTAGCGGGACCCGCGATGAGCAGTTCTTC.

This clonotype was picked up many times. The CDR3 nucleotides are TGCAGCGTAGTGCAGGGGGATAATTCACCCCTCCACTTT. This translates into CSVVQGDNSPLHF. This chain links TRBV29-1 with TRBJ1-6; 7 bases are a match to TRBD1. Germline V gives CDR1 SQVTM, CDR2 ANQGSEA. V dropped 6 bases and J dropped 5; count of bases not matched to a gene: 4. This CDR3 spans 13 amino acids.

Many counts were recorded for this clonotype. The chain recombines TRBV20-1 with TRBJ1-1; D gene unclear. Trimming pared 5 bases from V and 3 bases from J, leaving 13 bases between. From germline, CDR1 is DFQATT and CDR2 SNEGSKA (reference sequence). CDR3 length: 13 amino acids. The CDR3 region has the DNA TGCAGTGCTGGGGAGACTCGGGACACTGAAGCTTTCTTT. Amino acids: CSAGETRDTEAFF.

A few counts support this clonotype. The chain couples TRBV7-9 to TRBJ2-7; 15 bases match TRBD2. Germline-derived CDR1 and CDR2 are SEHNR and FQNEAQ (reference sequence). After removal of 5 bases from V and 0 bases from J, the junction contained 8 bases not matched to a gene. The CDR3 spans 18 residues. The CDR3: CASSPRRTSGGVSYEQYF. The CDR3 nucleotides read TGTGCCAGCAGCCCCCGCCGGACTAGCGGGGGGGTCTCCTACGAGCAGTACTTC.

At least ten counts were recorded for this clonotype. The chain employs TRBV11-2 and TRBJ2-7; no firm D call. Trimming took 0 bases from V and 0 from J, leaving 6 bases between them. The germline V gene has CDR1 SGHAT and CDR2 FQNNGV. The CDR3 length is 14 residues. The CDR3 coding sequence is TGTGCCAGCAGCTTAGATGGCAGCTCCTACGAGCAGTACTTC. This gives the protein CASSLDGSSYEQYF.

The J gene is TRBJ2-1, the V gene TRBV10-3, with 7 bases aligning to TRBD2. V trimming: 5 bases; J trimming: 1 base; junction bases outside the gene matches: 5. Per the germline V gene, CDR1 is ENHRY and CDR2 is SYGVKD. The CDR3 is 15 amino acids. CDR3 bases: TGTGCCATCAGTACCCGAGCGGGGTCCTACAATGAGCAGTTCTTC. Residues: CAISTRAGSYNEQFF.

At least ten counts were recorded for this clonotype. This rearrangement joins TRBV19 to TRBJ1-4; no reliable D call. In germline, CDR1 is LNHDA, CDR2 SQIVND (reference sequence). Trimming took off 8 bases at V and 8 bases at J, with 24 bases between the two ends. CDR3 length equals 16 residues. CDR3 sequence: CASAYLWSDLGEKLFF. CDR3 in DNA: TGTGCCAGTGCCTACCTCTGGTCAGACCTGGGGGAAAAACTGTTTTTT.

This clonotype was recorded once. The chain couples TRBV4-1 to TRBJ1-3; no clear D. Trimming took 4 bases from V and 0 from J, leaving 10 bases between them. The CDR3 covers 15 residues. Per the germline V gene, CDR1 is MGHRA and CDR2 is YSYEKL. The CDR3 here is CASSRHRDSGNTIYF. The CDR3 DNA reads TGCGCCAGCAGCCGACACCGGGACTCTGGAAACACCATATATTTT.

The chain links TRBV6-1 to TRBJ2-3; 9 nucleotides align to TRBD2. CDR3 size: 14 residues. Per the germline V gene, CDR1 is MNHNS and CDR2 is SASEGT. The V segment lost 5 bases and the J segment 6 bases; nucleotides outside the gene matches: 6. CDR3 nucleotides: TGTGCCAGCAGTAAGAGCGGGAGGAAGGATACGCAGTATTTT. Translated: CASSKSGRKDTQYF.

This clonotype was recorded at least ten times. V usage is TRBV6-5 and J usage is TRBJ2-7; D perhaps matches TRBD2 (5 bases). The CDR3 runs 16 residues. V lost 0 bases and J 9 bases, leaving 21 bases between the germline ends. CDR1 MNHEY and CDR2 SVGAGI come from the germline V gene. Here the CDR3 DNA reads TGTGCCAGCAGTTACTCGACTCGGACTGCCACGTTTCGGCAGTACTTC. Protein product: CASSYSTRTATFRQYF.

Here the CDR3 reads CATSNLRGGATEAFF. CDR3 DNA: TGTGCCACCAGCAACCTGAGAGGGGGAGCCACTGAAGCTTTCTTT. The rearrangement links TRBV15 to TRBJ1-1; TRBD1 is a possible D gene (6 bases). Between the trimmed V and J ends, which lost 4 bases and 4 bases, there was a span of 16 bases. Germline loops: CDR1 LNHNV, CDR2 YYDKDF (reference sequence). The CDR3 totals 15 residues.

This clonotype was recorded many times. The chain uses TRBV6-1 and TRBJ2-5; no clear D gene. The germline gives CDR1 MNHNS, CDR2 SASEGT. V dropped 11 bases and J dropped 5 bases, with 12 bases sitting between them. The CDR3 covers 11 residues. The CDR3 nucleotides read TGTGCCGCAAGGGTGTGGGAGACCCAGTACTTC. Its translation is CAARVWETQYF.

This clonotype was observed many times. This chain joins TRBV6-1 and TRBJ2-7; perhaps TRBD1 as D (5 bases). V was shortened by 0 bases and J by 5 bases, with 11 bases between the two germline ends. The CDR3 extends over 14 amino acids. Germline CDR1 is MNHNS and CDR2 is SASEGT. Here the CDR3 reads CASSEAQGIDEQYF. Here the CDR3 DNA reads TGTGCCAGCAGTGAAGCGCAGGGAATAGACGAGCAGTACTTC.

This sequence joins TRBV5-6 and TRBJ2-2; D is uncertain. The length of the CDR3 is 13 residues. The germline V gene has CDR1 SGHDT and CDR2 YYEEEE. V was clipped by 1 base and J by 2 bases, with 3 bases between them. CDR3 DNA: TGTGCCAGCAGCTTGATAAACACCGGGGAGCTGTTTTTT. Translating gives CASSLINTGELFF.

This clonotype was found many times. V and J are TRBV12-3 or TRBV12-4 and TRBJ2-7; D remains unclear. V gave up 3 bases and J gave up 0 bases, with 9 bases separating them. This CDR3 is built from 14 residues. CDR3 DNA sequence: TGTGCCAGCAGTTTCGCGGAGAGCTCCTACGAGCAGTACTTC. Its translation is CASSFAESSYEQYF.

This clonotype was seen at least ten times. The chain's CDR3 is CASSLTSGRYIVGELFF. CDR3 nucleotides: TGTGCCAGCAGTCTTACTAGCGGGAGGTATATTGTCGGGGAGCTGTTTTTT. The chain joins TRBV12-3 or TRBV12-4 to TRBJ2-2, with 12 bases aligning to TRBD2. V shed 5 bases, J shed 7 bases, and the junction held 11 bases outside the gene matches. CDR3 length equals 17 residues.

With respect to this clonotype: At one boundary the junction diverges from the germline segment, which might be a read error. In DNA, the CDR3 is TGTGCCAGCACCAGAGCCGACAGGACCAACACCAGGGAGCTGTTTTTT. The encoded protein is CASTRADRTNTRELFF. V usage is TRBV27 and J usage is TRBJ2-2, with D maybe TRBD1 (6 bases). This CDR3 is 16 amino acids long. Germline lookup yields CDR1 MNHEY and CDR2 SMNVEV (reference sequence).

The table lists this clonotype with many counts. The chain uses TRBV11-1 and TRBJ2-1; the D is unclear. CDR1 and CDR2 from the germline V gene are SGHAT and FQDESV (reference sequence). The CDR3 contains 13 residues. Trimming cost V 5 bases and J 7 bases, with 12 bases left between them. In DNA form, the CDR3 reads TGTGCCAGCAGCCGAGACCCAGCTAATGAGCAGTTCTTC. Amino acids: CASSRDPANEQFF.

This clonotype showed up many times. The chain couples TRBV11-2 to TRBJ2-3; 9 bases map to TRBD2. Germline lookup yields CDR1 SGHAT and CDR2 FQNNGV. With 1 base clipped from V and 6 bases from J, the junction kept 8 bases outside the gene matches. The CDR3 sequence is 16 residues long. The CDR3 DNA reads as TGTGCCAGCAGCTTAGGTTTTAGCGGGAGTTCCGATACGCAGTATTTT. Translating it yields CASSLGFSGSSDTQYF.

Regarding this clonotype: With a much larger clone just one base away, this may be a read error. The genes are TRBV12-3 or TRBV12-4 and TRBJ2-7, with 8 bases lining up with TRBD2. The CDR3 runs 13 residues. Losses at the gene ends were 5 bases for V and 4 bases for J; bases not matched to a gene: 4. CDR3 in amino acids: CASSGLAPYEQYF. The CDR3 coding sequence is TGTGCCAGCAGTGGACTAGCCCCTTACGAGCAGTACTTC.

This clonotype was counted ten times or more. The V and J genes are TRBV10-3 and TRBJ2-1, with TRBD2 identical over 7 bases. CDR3 size: 15 residues. J was trimmed by 5 bases and V by 8 bases; bases with no gene match: 12. Germline V lookup: CDR1 ENHRY, CDR2 SYGVKD. CDR3 bases: TGTGCCATCGACGACCGCGGGAGAGGCCACAATGAGCAGTTCTTC. As protein: CAIDDRGRGHNEQFF.

In this sample, this clonotype turned up many times. J is TRBJ2-2 and V is TRBV13; a possible D gene is TRBD1 (6 bases). Germline V gene data show CDR1 as PRHDT and CDR2 as FYEKMQ (reference sequence). The CDR3 has 16 residues. Trimming pared 5 bases from V and 7 bases from J, leaving 20 bases between. The CDR3 region is CASSRNRVNRDGELFF. The CDR3 bases are TGTGCCAGCAGCCGAAACAGGGTGAACCGAGACGGGGAGCTGTTTTTT.

This clonotype came up many times. This CDR3 reads CASSLKGGQRGKLFF. The CDR3 nucleotides are TGTGCCAGCAGTTTAAAGGGGGGACAGAGGGGAAAACTGTTTTTT. This sequence joins TRBV27 and TRBJ1-4; 7 nucleotides line up with TRBD1. The V segment lost 2 bases and the J segment 10 bases; nucleotides outside the gene matches: 10. CDR1 is MNHEY and CDR2 is SMNVEV in the germline V gene (reference sequence). CDR3 size: 15 residues.

This chain connects TRBV19 to TRBJ1-5; possible D gene TRBD1, 5 bases. Germline V CDR1 and CDR2: LNHDA, SQIVND (reference sequence). This CDR3 has 14 amino acids. The V and J ends lost 11 bases and 3 bases respectively, with 17 bases between them. In DNA, the CDR3 is TGTGCCTCCGCAGAGGGGCGCGTCAATCAGCCCCAGCATTTT. Translated: CASAEGRVNQPQHF.

This clonotype was recorded many times. This rearrangement joins TRBV20-1 to TRBJ2-7; D possibly corresponds to TRBD2 (6 bases). The CDR3 spans 12 residues. V was cut by 5 bases and J by 3 bases, with 11 bases left in between. Germline V gives CDR1 DFQATT, CDR2 SNEGSKA (reference sequence). This chain's CDR3 is CSALGGGYEQYF. The CDR3 DNA reads as TGCAGTGCTCTGGGAGGAGGCTACGAGCAGTACTTC.

V gene TRBV3-1 combines with J gene TRBJ2-3; 7 nucleotides agree with TRBD2. This CDR3 comprises 18 residues. The germline gives CDR1 LGHDT, CDR2 YNNKEL (reference sequence). The junction had 15 bases not matched to a gene; V was cut back by 4 bases and J by 2 bases. The CDR3 here is CASSPVGRQAGNTDTQYF. The CDR3 DNA follows: TGTGCCAGCAGCCCAGTTGGTCGGCAAGCGGGGAACACAGATACGCAGTATTTT.

Notes on this clonotype: A much larger clone lies a single base off, so this may be a read error. The chain recombines TRBV12-3 or TRBV12-4 with TRBJ2-5, with D maybe TRBD2 (5 bases). V shed 3 bases and J shed 7 bases, with 15 bases lying between them. This CDR3 is 14 amino acids long. The DNA of the CDR3 is TGTGCCAGCAGTTTCGCGGGCGGTCACTGGACCCAGTACTTC. Translating gives CASSFAGGHWTQYF.

The table lists this clonotype with many counts. V is TRBV12-3 or TRBV12-4 and J is TRBJ2-1; D is possibly TRBD2 (6 bases). The CDR3 runs to 14 residues. The germline V and J ends were trimmed by 5 bases and 6 bases, with 14 bases remaining between them. The CDR3 region has the DNA TGTGCCAGCAGTATAAACCGGGACTCCAATGAGCAGTTCTTC. The encoded protein is CASSINRDSNEQFF.

This clonotype was observed at least ten times. The V and J genes are TRBV13 and TRBJ2-1; 10 bases match TRBD2. Germline CDR1 is PRHDT and CDR2 is FYEKMQ (reference sequence). V trimming: 8 bases; J trimming: 8 bases; junction bases outside the gene matches: 9. CDR3 length: 14 residues. The DNA of the CDR3 is TGTGCCAGCGAACAAGGGACTAGCGTGCATGAGCAGTTCTTC. It codes for CASEQGTSVHEQFF.

V usage is TRBV5-5 and J usage is TRBJ2-7; TRBD2 matches 8 bases. The CDR3 totals 15 residues. Germline lookup yields CDR1 SGHKS and CDR2 YYEKEE (reference sequence). V lost 0 bases to trimming and J lost 11 bases; unmatched junction nucleotides: 13. The CDR3 coding sequence is TGTGCCAGCAGCTTGGAGGCTAGCGGGTTCCCCAGGAAGTACTTC. It codes for CASSLEASGFPRKYF.